This passage covers 27 T cell receptor beta chains from one sample sequenced in a study of T-cell reconstitution after alpha-beta-depleted transplantation in children. Molecular barcoding with unique molecular identifiers was used for the TCRbeta library. Using its own MiXCR run on the PCR reads, TCRdb lists one record per CDR3 protein. This sample has some 840,000 distinct CDR3 sequences, with roughly 15% found just once. Here the sequenced sample was PBMCs, mostly from graft donor cells, taken 360 days after TCRalphabeta/CD19-depleted stem cell transplant. Every receptor here comes from a male patient younger than 18 who had a stem cell transplant for acute lymphoblastic leukemia, so the T cells may come from the graft donor.

The chain combines TRBV21-1 with TRBJ1-2; the listed D gene, TRBD1, was not tested against the DNA. TRBV21-1 is a recognized pseudogene. This CDR3 is built from 14 residues. CDR3 in DNA: TGTGCCAGCAGCAAACGCGGCAGGGGGGATGGCTACACCTTC. Its translation: CASSKRGRGDGYTF.

This clonotype was recorded at least ten times. This chain joins TRBV12-3 or TRBV12-4 and TRBJ2-2; perhaps TRBD2 as D (6 bases). Trimming pared 0 bases from V and 4 bases from J, leaving 12 bases between. CDR3 size: 16 residues. CDR3 loop: CASSLAGGMSTGELFF. The CDR3 coding sequence is TGTGCCAGCAGTTTAGCGGGAGGTATGAGCACCGGGGAGCTGTTTTTT.

In its sample, this clonotype was seen a few times. The CDR3 coding sequence is TGTGCCAGCAGGGGGAGGGGAAGTCTTGAGCAGTTCTTC. As protein: CASRGRGSLEQFF. The V call is TRBV7-2, the J call TRBJ2-1, with 7 bases aligning to TRBD2. Losses at the gene ends were 6 bases for V and 9 bases for J; bases not matched to a gene: 8. The CDR3 totals 13 residues. The V gene's germline CDR1 is SGHTA and CDR2 FQGNSA.

The table lists this clonotype with a few counts. V gene TRBV4-1 combines with J gene TRBJ2-3, with D maybe TRBD2 (5 bases). The V gene lost 0 bases and the J gene lost 7 bases, with 8 bases spanning the gap. There are 13 residues in the CDR3. CDR1 is MGHRA, CDR2 YSYEKL, per germline. CDR3 nucleotides: TGCGCCAGCAGCCAAGATGAGGGTCATACGCAGTATTTT. It specifies CASSQDEGHTQYF.

V usage is TRBV5-6 and J usage is TRBJ2-3; possible D gene TRBD2, 6 bases. The CDR3 spans 17 residues. V was trimmed by 4 bases and J by 0 bases, leaving 18 bases between them. Germline V CDR1 and CDR2: SGHDT, YYEEEE. For the CDR3, the DNA is TGTGCCAGCAGCCGGACCCTAGCGTTTACTAGCACAGATACGCAGTATTTT. Its translation is CASSRTLAFTSTDTQYF. Using reference TRBV5-6 and TRBJ2-3 for the parts outside the CDR3, the full variable domain is DAGVTQSPTHLIKTRGQQVTLRCSPKSGHDTVSWYQQALGQGPQFIFQYYEEEERQRGNFPDRFSGHQFPNYSSELNVNALLLGDSALYLCASSRTLAFTSTDTQYFGPGTRLTVL.

The rearrangement links TRBV4-1 to TRBJ2-3; 12 bases agree with TRBD2. Trimming cost V 4 bases and J 7 bases; bases outside gene matches: 9. In germline, CDR1 is MGHRA, CDR2 YSYEKL. The length of the CDR3 is 16 residues. Written as DNA, the CDR3 is TGCGCCAGCAGCCTCAGGCTAGCGGGAGGGCCGAATACGCAGTATTTT. Translating it yields CASSLRLAGGPNTQYF.

This rearrangement joins TRBV2 to TRBJ2-7; 9 bases match TRBD1. This CDR3 contains 13 residues. The V and J ends lost 5 bases and 6 bases, in that order; junction bases with no gene match: 5. In germline, CDR1 is SNHLY, CDR2 FYNNEI. The CDR3 protein is CASSPGQGFEQYF. CDR3 nucleotides: TGTGCCAGCAGTCCGGGACAGGGATTCGAGCAGTACTTC.

This clonotype was recorded a few times. The rearrangement uses TRBV7-8 and TRBJ2-7, with D possibly TRBD2 on 6 matching bases. The germline gives CDR1 SGHVS, CDR2 FQNEAQ. The CDR3 runs to 15 residues. Trimming stripped 4 bases from V and 4 bases from J, with 17 bases between. The CDR3 region is CASSSPGLRGYEQYF. The CDR3 bases are TGTGCCAGCAGCTCCCCGGGACTTAGAGGATACGAGCAGTACTTC.

This clonotype has just a few counts. V usage is TRBV5-1 and J usage is TRBJ2-1; D assignment may be TRBD1 or TRBD2 (5 bases each). Germline V CDR1 and CDR2: SGHRS, YFSETQ. The V and J ends lost 9 bases and 1 base respectively, with 17 bases between them. The CDR3 covers 15 residues. CDR3 protein: CATNSGQDSYNEQFF. Here the CDR3 DNA reads TGCGCCACCAACTCGGGGCAGGATTCCTACAATGAGCAGTTCTTC. The full variable domain, rest sourced from reference TRBV5-1 and TRBJ2-1, is KAGVTQTPRYLIKTRGQQVTLSCSPISGHRSVSWYQQTPGQGLQFLFEYFSETQRNKGNFPGRFSGRQFSNSRSEMNVSTLELGDSALYLCATNSGQDSYNEQFFGPGTRLTVL.

In its sample, this clonotype was seen a few times. The J gene is TRBJ2-1, the V gene TRBV7-2; 8 nucleotides match TRBD2. Germline lookup yields CDR1 SGHTA and CDR2 FQGNSA. This CDR3 has 15 amino acids. V dropped 5 bases and J dropped 4; count of bases not matched to a gene: 7. CDR3 amino acids: CASSLGGVVYNEQFF. CDR3 nucleotide sequence: TGTGCCAGCAGCCTCGGGGGGGTGGTGTACAATGAGCAGTTCTTC.

This clonotype turned up a few times. The genes are TRBV20-1 and TRBJ1-1; 8 bases align to TRBD1. The CDR3 runs to 12 residues. Germline-derived CDR1 and CDR2 are DFQATT and SNEGSKA (reference sequence). The V segment lost 6 bases and the J segment 6 bases; nucleotides outside the gene matches: 6. The CDR3 reads CSAPGQGSEAFF. The DNA for the CDR3 is TGCAGTGCCCCAGGACAGGGCTCTGAAGCTTTCTTT.

The CDR3, as DNA: TGTGCCAGCAGCGGGGACCCTACAAGCGCGTCCACCGGGGAGCTGTTTTTT. Encoded protein: CASSGDPTSASTGELFF. The V call is TRBV9, the J call TRBJ2-2; possibly TRBD1 or TRBD2 for D (5 bases each). Germline assignment: CDR1 SGDLS and CDR2 YYNGEE. The CDR3 is 17 residues long. Deletions cut 3 bases from V and 4 bases from J, with 19 bases between.

The gene calls are TRBV18 and TRBJ2-1; no clear D. V lost 4 bases to trimming and J lost 5 bases, with 6 bases between them. The CDR3 is 12 amino acids. Germline V gives CDR1 KGHSH, CDR2 LQKENI. CDR3: CASSHLHNEQFF. The DNA of the CDR3 is TGTGCCAGCTCACACCTACACAATGAGCAGTTCTTC.

V and J are TRBV5-1 and TRBJ2-5; D is tentatively TRBD1 or TRBD2 (5 bases each). Trimming pared 1 base from V and 5 bases from J, leaving 15 bases between. This CDR3 contains 15 residues. The V gene's germline CDR1 is SGHRS and CDR2 YFSETQ. The CDR3 sequence is CASSLFGDPSETQYF. For the CDR3, the DNA is TGCGCCAGCAGCTTGTTCGGGGACCCTTCCGAGACCCAGTACTTC.

This clonotype was observed a handful of times. The chain is built from TRBV6-1 and TRBJ1-5; a weak D match, TRBD1 (5 bases). The CDR3 consists of 16 residues. Germline V gene lookup returns CDR1 MNHNS and CDR2 SASEGT. V was trimmed by 6 bases and J by 2 bases, leaving 17 bases between them. The CDR3 coding sequence is TGTGCCAGCAGCCCGATGGGGGTAGGGGGCAATCAGCCCCAGCATTTT. The encoded protein is CASSPMGVGGNQPQHF.

This clonotype was seen more than once but under ten times. The gene calls are TRBV29-1 and TRBJ2-6; no clear D. CDR1 SQVTM and CDR2 ANQGSEA come from the germline V gene. The CDR3 consists of 15 residues. The germline V and J ends were trimmed by 6 bases and 2 bases, with 14 bases remaining between them. CDR3 residues: CSVGRFTAGANVLTF. CDR3 coding DNA: TGCAGCGTAGGACGGTTTACGGCTGGGGCCAACGTCCTGACTTTC.

The V and J genes are TRBV7-3 and TRBJ2-1; D possibly corresponds to TRBD2 (6 bases). In germline, CDR1 is SGHTA, CDR2 FQGTGA. The CDR3 is 14 amino acids. V lost 2 bases and J 5 bases, leaving 10 bases between the germline ends. The CDR3 protein is CASSLDGSNNEQFF. In DNA form, the CDR3 reads TGTGCCAGCAGCTTAGACGGGAGCAACAATGAGCAGTTCTTC.

In the case of this clonotype: Germline and junction disagree at one end, which may indicate a read error. DNA for the CDR3: TGCAAGAAAAAGGGACCTTGGGGCGAGCAGTACTTC. As protein: CKKKGPWGEQYF. V and J are TRBV7-9 and TRBJ2-7; D is possibly TRBD1 or TRBD2 (5 bases each). CDR1 is SEHNR, CDR2 FQNEAQ, per germline (reference sequence). The CDR3 has 12 residues.

This clonotype was counted between two and nine times. V usage is TRBV6-1 and J usage is TRBJ2-7; 10 nucleotides align to TRBD2. Germline values: CDR1 MNHNS, CDR2 SASEGT. The CDR3 runs 16 residues. V shed 4 bases, J shed 0 bases, and the junction held 6 bases outside the gene matches. CDR3 in DNA: TGTGCCAGCAGTGGAGGCCCTAGCGGGAGCTCCTACGAGCAGTACTTC. This codes for CASSGGPSGSSYEQYF.

V is TRBV7-6 and J is TRBJ2-3; 9 bases agree with TRBD1. This CDR3 region has 16 residues. In germline, CDR1 is SGHVS, CDR2 FNYEAQ. Trimming cost V 4 bases and J 6 bases; bases outside gene matches: 11. CDR3 sequence reads: CASSSAGQGGLDTQYF. In nucleotides, the CDR3 is TGTGCCAGCAGCTCAGCGGGACAGGGAGGTCTCGATACGCAGTATTTT.

The chain couples TRBV9 to TRBJ2-1, with D possibly being TRBD2 (6 bases). The germline V and J ends were trimmed by 4 bases and 0 bases, with 14 bases remaining between them. Germline V gene sequence: CDR1 SGDLS, CDR2 YYNGEE. This CDR3 region has 16 residues. The CDR3 here is CASSSRGGNSYNEQFF. CDR3 coding DNA: TGTGCCAGCAGCTCCCGGGGCGGGAACTCCTACAATGAGCAGTTCTTC.

This clonotype was counted ten times or more. This chain joins TRBV5-1 and TRBJ2-1; TRBD2 matches at 10 bases. The V and J ends lost 4 bases and 4 bases, in that order; junction bases with no gene match: 5. Per the germline V gene, CDR1 is SGHRS and CDR2 is YFSETQ. This CDR3 comprises 15 residues. The CDR3 sequence is CASSDGTSVYNEQFF. The CDR3, as DNA: TGCGCCAGCAGCGACGGGACTAGCGTGTACAATGAGCAGTTCTTC.

The chain combines TRBV12-3 or TRBV12-4 with TRBJ2-1; 8 positions match TRBD1. The ends lost 3 bases at V and 5 bases at J; junction bases unmatched: 0. The CDR3 covers 13 residues. Here the CDR3 DNA reads TGTGCCAGCAGTTTCAGGGGGCACAATGAGCAGTTCTTC. Its protein product is CASSFRGHNEQFF.

This clonotype occurred a few times. The chain recombines TRBV11-2 with TRBJ2-2, with TRBD2 matching over 12 bases. Germline CDR1 reads SGHAT; CDR2 reads FQNNGV. Germline trimming cut 5 bases from V and 7 bases from J; bases unmatched to any gene: 11. This CDR3 is 17 amino acids long. CDR3 in amino acids: CASSLRLAGALGGELFF. The CDR3 nucleotides are TGTGCCAGCAGCCTTAGACTAGCGGGAGCCCTAGGCGGGGAGCTGTTTTTT. The complete variable domain, with remaining parts taken from reference TRBV11-2 and TRBJ2-2, reads EAGVAQSPRYKIIEKRQSVAFWCNPISGHATLYWYQQILGQGPKLLIQFQNNGVVDDSQLPKDRFSAERLKGVDSTLKIQPAKLEDSAVYLCASSLRLAGALGGELFFGEGSRLTVL.

The chain is built from TRBV27 and TRBJ2-2; 12 bases align to TRBD2. This CDR3 has 17 residues. Germline V gives CDR1 MNHEY, CDR2 SMNVEV (reference sequence). After removal of 3 bases from V and 3 bases from J, the junction contained 5 bases not matched to a gene. The CDR3 loop reads CASSLRLAGGHTGELFF. The CDR3 region has the DNA TGTGCCAGCAGTTTGAGGCTAGCGGGAGGGCACACCGGGGAGCTGTTTTTT.

This chain uses TRBV27 with TRBJ2-7; TRBD2 matches at 9 bases. The ends lost 1 base at V and 5 bases at J; junction bases unmatched: 6. The CDR3 extends over 15 amino acids. Germline loops: CDR1 MNHEY, CDR2 SMNVEV (reference sequence). The CDR3 reads CASSLYAGGDHEQYF. The DNA for the CDR3 is TGTGCCAGCAGTTTATACGCGGGAGGGGACCACGAGCAGTACTTC.

This clonotype came up a few times. The J gene is TRBJ2-1, the V gene TRBV29-1; 9 bases fit TRBD1. The V gene end was trimmed by 0 bases and the J gene end by 2 bases; junction bases not matched to a gene: 8. The V gene's germline CDR1 is SQVTM and CDR2 ANQGSEA. This CDR3 comprises 17 residues. For the CDR3, the DNA is TGCAGCGTTGAAGATGACGGGACAGGGAGGGCCTACAATGAGCAGTTCTTC. Residues: CSVEDDGTGRAYNEQFF.